These 26 T cell receptor beta chains came from one sample sequenced in a study of T-cell reconstitution after alpha-beta-depleted transplantation in children. Molecular barcoding with unique molecular identifiers was used for the TCRbeta library. From the PCR reads, TCRdb called clonotypes with MiXCR, one entry per CDR3 protein. The sample gives about 400,000 distinct CDR3 sequences, just over 20% of which show up once; 3.8% is in the top ten. Here the sequenced sample was PBMCs from the stem cell graft donor, taken from the stem cell graft. These receptors were taken from a human donor who donated a stem cell graft to a child with acute myeloid leukemia.

This clonotype showed up just a few times. Written as DNA, the CDR3 is TGTGCCAGCAGCCCCGGGGTAGGAGGGACCGGGGAGCTGTTTTTT. Translating it yields CASSPGVGGTGELFF. The genes are TRBV7-8 and TRBJ2-2; the D gene is possibly TRBD2 (6 bases). CDR1 is SGHVS and CDR2 is FQNEAQ in the germline V gene. The CDR3 sequence is 15 residues long. With 5 bases removed from V and 5 bases from J, the gap between germline ends came to 15 bases.

The chain uses TRBV20-1 and TRBJ1-2; TRBD1 is a possible D gene (5 bases). Germline V lookup: CDR1 DFQATT, CDR2 SNEGSKA (reference sequence). Trimming pared 1 base from V and 6 bases from J, leaving 15 bases between. The CDR3 is made up of 14 amino acids. CDR3 in DNA: TGCAGTGCTAGAGCCCCGGACATGAAAGATGGCTACACCTTC. Its translation is CSARAPDMKDGYTF.

CDR3 DNA: TGCGCCAGCAGCTTCCTTACTAGCGGGAAAGTCTATGAGCAGTTCTTC. This translates into CASSFLTSGKVYEQFF. V and J are TRBV5-1 and TRBJ2-1; 10 positions agree with TRBD2. Trimming removed 2 bases from V and 8 bases from J; junction bases left unmatched: 10. The CDR3 is 16 amino acids. The germline V gene encodes CDR1 SGHRS and CDR2 YFSETQ.

V is TRBV20-1 and J is TRBJ2-2; 11 bases are shared with TRBD2. The germline V gene has CDR1 DFQATT and CDR2 SNEGSKA (reference sequence). The CDR3 consists of 17 residues. With 4 bases clipped from V and 3 bases from J, the junction kept 10 bases outside the gene matches. The CDR3 sequence: CSATTTSGNPYTGELFF. CDR3 DNA sequence: TGCAGTGCTACAACGACTAGCGGGAACCCCTACACCGGGGAGCTGTTTTTT.

This clonotype was seen only a few times. V gene TRBV7-2 combines with J gene TRBJ1-1; 11 bases match TRBD1. Trimming cost V 0 bases and J 4 bases; bases outside gene matches: 1. This CDR3 region has 15 residues. Germline V lookup: CDR1 SGHTA, CDR2 FQGNSA. The CDR3 DNA sequence: TGTGCCAGCAGCTTAGCGGGGACAGGGGGCACTGAAGCTTTCTTT. Translated, it gives CASSLAGTGGTEAFF.

This clonotype was observed a few times. The genes are TRBV15 and TRBJ2-7; the match to TRBD1 covers 7 bases. The CDR3 loop spans 15 amino acids. The germline CDR1 and CDR2 sequences are LNHNV and YYDKDF (reference sequence). V lost 2 bases, J lost 4 bases, and 8 bases stayed unmatched. The CDR3 reads CATSRYRQGSYEQYF. The CDR3 DNA reads TGTGCCACCAGCAGATACCGACAGGGCTCGTACGAGCAGTACTTC.

The chain employs TRBV28 and TRBJ2-3; 8 nucleotides agree with TRBD2. Per the germline V gene, CDR1 is MDHEN and CDR2 is SYDVKM. V dropped 4 bases and J dropped 7; count of bases not matched to a gene: 4. The CDR3 is 13 amino acids. CDR3: CASSSGRANTQYF. CDR3 DNA: TGTGCCAGCAGTTCCGGGAGGGCAAATACGCAGTATTTT.

The V and J genes are TRBV24-1 and TRBJ2-1; 7 nucleotides agree with TRBD2. With V trimmed by 4 bases and J by 4 bases, 9 bases remained unmatched. Germline V gene data show CDR1 as KGHDR and CDR2 as SFDVKD. CDR3 size: 16 residues. CDR3: CATSDYIAGGYNEQFF. CDR3 in DNA: TGTGCCACCAGTGACTACATAGCGGGTGGTTACAATGAGCAGTTCTTC.

This sequence joins TRBV4-1 and TRBJ2-7; 9 bases line up with TRBD2. The V gene end was trimmed by 2 bases and the J gene end by 1 base; junction bases not matched to a gene: 6. Per the germline V gene, CDR1 is MGHRA and CDR2 is YSYEKL. The CDR3 is 16 residues long. CDR3 bases: TGCGCCAGCAGCCAATTTACTAGCGGGCCGTCCTACGAGCAGTACTTC. It encodes CASSQFTSGPSYEQYF.

This clonotype occurred a few times. CDR3 in amino acids: CASSPRGGMDQSGANVLTF. In DNA form, the CDR3 reads TGTGCCAGCAGCCCCCGTGGAGGTATGGACCAGTCTGGGGCCAACGTCCTGACTTTC. V gene TRBV5-6 combines with J gene TRBJ2-6, with D tentatively TRBD2 (5 bases). V shed 4 bases and J shed 1 base, with 21 bases lying between them. Germline values: CDR1 SGHDT, CDR2 YYEEEE. The CDR3 spans 19 residues.

This clonotype was recorded a few times. This chain joins TRBV11-1 and TRBJ2-7, with 8 bases that match TRBD1. The J segment lost 7 bases and the V segment lost 5 bases, leaving 10 bases of the junction unmatched. Germline loops: CDR1 SGHAT, CDR2 FQDESV (reference sequence). The CDR3 is 14 amino acids. CDR3 DNA sequence: TGTGCCAGCAGCAAGAGACAGGGGAACGATGAGCAGTACTTC. Protein: CASSKRQGNDEQYF.

The rearrangement uses TRBV12-3 or TRBV12-4 and TRBJ2-3; no firm D call. With 6 bases removed from V and 4 bases from J, the gap between germline ends came to 11 bases. The CDR3 extends over 13 amino acids. CDR3 DNA: TGTGCCAGCAGACCCGGTCCATCAGATACGCAGTATTTT. It codes for CASRPGPSDTQYF.

This clonotype was seen a few times. The chain recombines TRBV11-2 with TRBJ2-5; D is uncertain. The V end lost 2 bases, the J end lost 5 bases, and 24 bases lay between the germline ends. Germline values: CDR1 SGHAT, CDR2 FQNNGV. CDR3 length equals 18 residues. The chain's CDR3 is CASSLSFGMASSRETQYF. Written as DNA, the CDR3 is TGTGCCAGCAGCTTAAGTTTTGGTATGGCATCCTCTCGGGAGACCCAGTACTTC. The full variable domain, its missing parts supplied by reference TRBV11-2 and TRBJ2-5, is EAGVAQSPRYKIIEKRQSVAFWCNPISGHATLYWYQQILGQGPKLLIQFQNNGVVDDSQLPKDRFSAERLKGVDSTLKIQPAKLEDSAVYLCASSLSFGMASSRETQYFGPGTRLLVL.

With regard to this clonotype: The conserved phenylalanine or tryptophan normally closing the CDR3 is absent here, so this likely arose from a read error. J is TRBJ1-5 and V is TRBV5-1; possibly TRBD1 for D (6 bases). Looked up from germline, CDR1 is SGHRS and CDR2 is YFSETQ. The CDR3 length is 14 residues. The V end was cut by 2 bases, the J end by 1 base, with 7 bases between. CDR3 in amino acids: CASSLGGSNQPQHS. Here the CDR3 DNA reads TGCGCCAGCAGCTTAGGGGGAAGCAATCAGCCCCAGCATTCT.

A few counts support this clonotype. V and J are TRBV12-3 or TRBV12-4 and TRBJ2-1, with unresolved D. V was trimmed by 3 bases and J by 0 bases, leaving 6 bases between them. The CDR3 contains 14 residues. This CDR3 is CASSFRYSYNEQFF. CDR3 DNA: TGTGCCAGCAGTTTCCGGTACTCCTACAATGAGCAGTTCTTC.

In this sample, this clonotype turned up many times. The chain uses TRBV29-1 and TRBJ2-1; D possibly corresponds to TRBD1 (5 bases). Trimming removed 7 bases at V and 6 bases at J, with 16 bases between. This CDR3 contains 13 residues. In germline, CDR1 is SQVTM, CDR2 ANQGSEA. The CDR3 DNA reads TGCAGCGCCAGGGAAGGGGTCACCAATGAGCAGTTCTTC. It codes for CSAREGVTNEQFF.

This clonotype was found a few times. The rearrangement joins TRBV20-1 to TRBJ1-3; the D gene is possibly TRBD1 (5 bases). CDR1 and CDR2 (germline): DFQATT, SNEGSKA (reference sequence). CDR3 length equals 12 residues. The CDR3 is CSVGGSGNTIYF. The CDR3 coding sequence is TGCAGCGTGGGGGGCTCTGGAAACACCATATATTTT.

This clonotype showed up many times. This chain connects TRBV29-1 to TRBJ2-7; D unclear. Germline V gene data show CDR1 as SQVTM and CDR2 as ANQGSEA. V was pared by 3 bases and J by 0 bases, with 9 bases between. The CDR3 is 13 residues long. The CDR3 nucleotides are TGCAGCGTTGAGGCAGGAACCTCCTACGAGCAGTACTTC. Translated, it gives CSVEAGTSYEQYF.

The chain joins TRBV29-1 to TRBJ2-7, with TRBD2 as a possible D gene (6 bases). CDR1 SQVTM and CDR2 ANQGSEA come from the germline V gene. The CDR3 has 16 amino acids. Between the trimmed V and J ends, which lost 1 base and 0 bases, there was a span of 16 bases. The CDR3 loop is CSVEGHSGRHSYEQYF. CDR3 coding DNA: TGCAGCGTTGAAGGGCATAGCGGAAGGCACTCCTACGAGCAGTACTTC.

This clonotype was counted a few times. CDR3: CASSTNRRSSGANVLTF. The CDR3 DNA is TGTGCCAGCAGCACCAATCGACGGAGCTCTGGGGCCAACGTCCTGACTTTC. J is TRBJ2-6 and V is TRBV7-9; D is ambiguous. The CDR3 consists of 17 residues. Germline-derived CDR1 and CDR2 are SEHNR and FQNEAQ (reference sequence). V gave up 5 bases and J gave up 0 bases, with 14 bases separating them.

The chain is built from TRBV7-2 and TRBJ2-1; D is undetermined. Germline V gene lookup returns CDR1 SGHTA and CDR2 FQGNSA. V was cut by 4 bases and J by 0 bases, with 10 bases left in between. This CDR3 spans 15 amino acids. CDR3 DNA sequence: TGTGCCAGCAGCTCTTCGCCCGGCTCCTACAATGAGCAGTTCTTC. Residues: CASSSSPGSYNEQFF.

The V and J genes are TRBV5-6 and TRBJ2-1, with TRBD1 matching over 8 bases. The CDR3 length is 14 residues. The germline V gene encodes CDR1 SGHDT and CDR2 YYEEEE. The junction had 8 bases not matched to a gene; V was cut back by 5 bases and J by 7 bases. For the CDR3, the DNA is TGTGCCAGCAGAGAGACAGGGGCTGGGAATGAGCAGTTCTTC. Its translation is CASRETGAGNEQFF.

This clonotype has at least ten counts. The rearrangement uses TRBV20-1 and TRBJ2-1; TRBD2 matches 14 bases. V lost 5 bases and J lost 7; bases outside the gene matches: 7. This CDR3 region has 15 residues. The V gene's germline CDR1 is DFQATT and CDR2 SNEGSKA (reference sequence). The CDR3 DNA follows: TGCAGTGCTCCGACTAGCGGGAGGGCCAGTAATGAGCAGTTCTTC. This codes for CSAPTSGRASNEQFF.

The chain uses TRBV4-3 and TRBJ2-7; D tentatively fits TRBD1 or TRBD2 (5 bases each). Germline-derived CDR1 and CDR2 are LGHNA and YSLEER. The CDR3 runs 15 residues. V was shortened by 4 bases and J by 4 bases, with 17 bases between the two germline ends. CDR3 protein: CASSRSGGRAYEQYF. As DNA, the CDR3 is TGCGCCAGCAGCCGTTCTGGGGGTAGGGCTTACGAGCAGTACTTC.

The table lists this clonotype with many counts. The J gene is TRBJ2-1, the V gene TRBV20-1; 9 positions match TRBD2. The V and J ends lost 3 bases and 3 bases, in that order; junction bases with no gene match: 3. The CDR3 spans 14 residues. Germline CDR1 is DFQATT and CDR2 is SNEGSKA (reference sequence). DNA of the CDR3: TGCAGTGCTAGCGAGCGGGAGGTCTACAATGAGCAGTTCTTC. Translation gives CSASEREVYNEQFF.

The chain combines TRBV25-1 with TRBJ2-7; 9 nucleotides line up with TRBD2. V lost 5 bases to trimming and J lost 3 bases; unmatched junction nucleotides: 5. CDR3 length: 14 residues. Germline V gene data show CDR1 as MGHDK and CDR2 as SYGVNS. The CDR3 DNA is TGTGCCAGCAGTCCTTTGACTAGCGGCTACGAGCAGTACTTC. Translated, it gives CASSPLTSGYEQYF.